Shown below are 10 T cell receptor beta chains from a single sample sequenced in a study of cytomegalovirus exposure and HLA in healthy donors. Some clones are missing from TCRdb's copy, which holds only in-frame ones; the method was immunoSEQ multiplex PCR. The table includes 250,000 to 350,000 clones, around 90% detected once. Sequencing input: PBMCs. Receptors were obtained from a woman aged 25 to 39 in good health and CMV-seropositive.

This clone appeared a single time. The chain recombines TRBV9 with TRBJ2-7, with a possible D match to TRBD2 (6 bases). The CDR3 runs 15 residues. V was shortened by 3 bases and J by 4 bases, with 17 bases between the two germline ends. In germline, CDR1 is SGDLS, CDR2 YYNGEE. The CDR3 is CASSDGGSQYYEQYF. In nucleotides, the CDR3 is TGTGCCAGCAGCGACGGGGGTTCCCAATATTACGAGCAGTACTTC.

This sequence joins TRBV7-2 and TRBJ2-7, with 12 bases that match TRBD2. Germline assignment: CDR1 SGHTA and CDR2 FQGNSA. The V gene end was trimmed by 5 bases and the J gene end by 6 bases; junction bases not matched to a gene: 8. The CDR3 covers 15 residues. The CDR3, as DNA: TGTGCCAGCAGCCCCCTAGCGGGAGGGCCGCCCGAGCAGTACTTC. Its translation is CASSPLAGGPPEQYF.

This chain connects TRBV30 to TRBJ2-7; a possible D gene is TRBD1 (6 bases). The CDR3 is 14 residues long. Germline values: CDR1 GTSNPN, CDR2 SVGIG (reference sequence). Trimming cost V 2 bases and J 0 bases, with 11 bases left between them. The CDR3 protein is CAWSLTGGSYEQYF. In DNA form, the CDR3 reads TGTGCCTGGAGTCTGACAGGAGGCTCCTACGAGCAGTACTTC.

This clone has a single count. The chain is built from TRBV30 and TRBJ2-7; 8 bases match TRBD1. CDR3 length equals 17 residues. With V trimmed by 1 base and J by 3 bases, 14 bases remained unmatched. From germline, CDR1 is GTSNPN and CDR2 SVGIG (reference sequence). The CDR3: CAWSDKPTGVLVYEQYF. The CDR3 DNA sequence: TGTGCCTGGAGTGACAAGCCGACAGGGGTTCTAGTCTACGAGCAGTACTTC.

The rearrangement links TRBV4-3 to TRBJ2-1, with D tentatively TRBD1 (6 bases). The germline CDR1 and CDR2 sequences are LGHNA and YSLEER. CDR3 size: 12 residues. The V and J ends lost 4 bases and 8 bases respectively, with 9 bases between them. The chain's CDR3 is CASSLQGYEQFF. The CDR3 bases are TGCGCCAGCAGCCTACAGGGCTATGAGCAGTTCTTC.

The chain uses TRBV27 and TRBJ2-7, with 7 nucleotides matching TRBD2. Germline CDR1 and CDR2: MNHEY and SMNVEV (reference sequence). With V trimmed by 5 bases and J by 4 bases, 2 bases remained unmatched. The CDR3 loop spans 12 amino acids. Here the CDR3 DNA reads TGTGCCAGCAGTGGACTAGATTACGAGCAGTACTTC. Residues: CASSGLDYEQYF.

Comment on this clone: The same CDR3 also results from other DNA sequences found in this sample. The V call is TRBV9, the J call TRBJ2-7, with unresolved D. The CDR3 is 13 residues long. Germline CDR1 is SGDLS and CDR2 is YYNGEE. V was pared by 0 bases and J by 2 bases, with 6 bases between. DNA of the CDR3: TGTGCCAGCAGCGTAGATCCGGCCTACGAGCAGTACTTC. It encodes CASSVDPAYEQYF.

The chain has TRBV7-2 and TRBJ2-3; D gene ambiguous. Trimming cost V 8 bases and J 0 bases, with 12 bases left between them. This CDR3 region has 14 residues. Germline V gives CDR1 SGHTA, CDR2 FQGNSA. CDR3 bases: TGTGCCAGCTTGAGATTGACTAGCACAGATACGCAGTATTTT. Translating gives CASLRLTSTDTQYF. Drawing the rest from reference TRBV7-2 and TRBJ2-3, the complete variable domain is GAGVSQSPSNKVTEKGKDVELRCDPISGHTALYWYRQSLGQGLEFLIYFQGNSAPDKSGLPSDRFSAERTGGSVSTLTIQRTQQEDSAVYLCASLRLTSTDTQYFGPGTRLTVL.

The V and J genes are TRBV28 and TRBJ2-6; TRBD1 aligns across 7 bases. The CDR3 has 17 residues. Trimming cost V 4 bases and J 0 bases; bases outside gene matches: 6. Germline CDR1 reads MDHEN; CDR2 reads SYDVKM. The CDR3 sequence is CASSSGDSHSGANVLTF. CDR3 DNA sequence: TGTGCCAGCAGTTCAGGGGACAGCCACTCTGGGGCCAACGTCCTGACTTTC.

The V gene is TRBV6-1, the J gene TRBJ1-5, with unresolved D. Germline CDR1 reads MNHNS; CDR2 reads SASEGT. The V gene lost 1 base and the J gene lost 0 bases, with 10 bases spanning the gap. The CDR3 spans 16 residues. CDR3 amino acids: CASSEDELHSNQPQHF. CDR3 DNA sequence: TGTGCCAGCAGTGAAGATGAATTACATAGCAATCAGCCCCAGCATTTT.